The rows below give T cell receptor beta chains drawn from one sample of a study of tumor-infiltrating lymphocytes in oesophageal squamous cell carcinoma. TCRdb reprocessed the PCR reads via MiXCR and lists one record per CDR3 protein. The sample comprises around 13,000 distinct CDR3 sequences, 52% of which are singletons, and roughly 27% rests with the top ten. Sequenced: esophageal tumor tissue. Every receptor here comes from a female donor with esophageal squamous cell carcinoma. Both conserved end residues are part of each CDR3. The order of the fields is D gene, J gene, clone size, V gene, CDR3 protein, CDR3 DNA. A D gene is named only where the DNA matches it firmly. Size is stated for part of the rows, as once, few or many counts, or as a class when the clone is expanded.

>NA|TRBJ2-1|few|TRBV7-8
CASSLATSTVSYNEQFF
TGTGCCAGCAGCTTAGCGACTAGTACCGTCTCCTACAATGAGCAGTTCTTC
>TRBD1|TRBJ1-2|many|TRBV19
CASSTQGAFDGYTF
TGTGCCAGTAGTACGCAGGGGGCGTTTGATGGCTACACCTTC
>NA|TRBJ2-5|medium-sized|TRBV7-2
CASGPKAQYF
TGTGCCAGCGGACCGAAGGCCCAGTACTTC
>NA|TRBJ1-2|NA|TRBV7-4
CASSLSGDGYTF
TGTGCCAGCAGCTTAAGTGGAGATGGCTACACCTTC
>NA|TRBJ2-1|large|TRBV7-6
CASSLGGTEQFF
TGTGCCAGCAGCTTAGGTGGGACTGAGCAGTTCTTC
>NA|TRBJ2-1|few|TRBV6-6
CASSYSLGNNEQFF
TGTGCCAGCAGTTACTCGTTAGGGAACAATGAGCAGTTCTTC
>NA|TRBJ1-1|NA|TRBV7-4
CASSPRDGETEAFF
TGTGCCAGCAGCCCCAGGGACGGTGAAACTGAAGCTTTCTTT
>TRBD2|TRBJ2-1|medium-sized|TRBV6-2/TRBV6-3
CASSYVTSGRNEQFF
TGTGCCAGCAGTTATGTGACTAGCGGGAGAAATGAGCAGTTCTTC
>NA|TRBJ2-7|NA|TRBV19
CASGAGLRYEQYF
TGTGCCAGCGGGGCGGGGCTGCGCTACGAGCAGTACTTC
>NA|TRBJ2-1|NA|TRBV27
CASSLGVPGEQFF
TGTGCCAGCAGTTTAGGAGTTCCTGGTGAGCAGTTCTTC
>TRBD2|TRBJ2-3|NA|TRBV11-2
CASSLGSGSVDTQYF
TGTGCCAGCAGCTTAGGAAGCGGGAGTGTAGATACGCAGTATTTT
>NA|TRBJ2-4|NA|TRBV11-2
CASSLGEKNIQYF
TGTGCCAGCAGCTTGGGAGAGAAAAACATTCAGTACTTC
>TRBD2|TRBJ2-1|NA|TRBV7-6
CASSYSIAGGYNEQFF
TGTGCTAGCAGCTATTCAATAGCGGGGGGATACAATGAGCAGTTCTTC
>TRBD2|TRBJ2-7|NA|TRBV7-1
CASSADLADPYNEQYF
TGTGCCAGCAGCGCCGACCTAGCGGACCCCTACAATGAGCAGTACTTC
>NA|TRBJ2-1|NA|TRBV7-4
CASSLGGGDEQFF
TGTGCCAGCAGCTTGGGGGGGGGCGATGAGCAGTTCTTC
>TRBD2|TRBJ2-7|NA|TRBV7-2
CASSLRFPTSGSSYEQYF
TGTGCCAGCAGCCTTAGGTTTCCGACTAGCGGGAGCTCCTACGAGCAGTACTTC
>NA|TRBJ2-7|few|TRBV7-3
CASSRLGGYEQYF
TGTGCCAGCAGCCGACTGGGGGGCTACGAGCAGTACTTC
>NA|TRBJ2-1|NA|TRBV12-3/TRBV12-4
CASSSTPISYNEQFF
TGTGCCAGCAGTTCGACACCGATCTCCTACAATGAGCAGTTCTTC
>TRBD2|TRBJ2-5|NA|TRBV10-3
CAIRIDSGAYNEQYF
TGTGCCATCAGAATCGATAGCGGGGCCTACAATGAGCAGTACTTC
>NA|TRBJ2-5|many|TRBV4-1
CASSQASHQETQYF
TGCGCCAGCAGCCAAGCATCGCACCAAGAGACCCAGTACTTC
>NA|TRBJ2-7|many|TRBV6-6
CASSYGGGRGYEQYF
TGTGCCAGCAGTTACGGCGGGGGCAGGGGCTACGAGCAGTACTTC
>NA|TRBJ2-7|once|TRBV7-3
CASSPVGTSYEQYF
TGTGCCAGCAGCCCGGTAGGGACCTCCTACGAGCAGTACTTC
>TRBD2|TRBJ2-7|NA|TRBV12-3/TRBV12-4
CASSLSGVFYEQYF
TGTGCCAGCAGCTTGAGCGGGGTGTTCTACGAGCAGTACTTC
>NA|TRBJ2-1|NA|TRBV7-4
CASSSTPGTYNEQFF
TGTGCCAGCAGCTCGACGCCAGGGACCTACAATGAGCAGTTCTTC
>NA|TRBJ2-7|few|TRBV7-2
CASSSAGARVDF
TGTGCCAGCAGTTCGGCAGGGGCCCGCGTGGACTTC
>TRBD2|TRBJ2-3|few|TRBV7-2
CASRPTGTSGRTSF
TGTGCCAGCAGGCCGACCGGGACTAGCGGGAGGACCTCTTTT
>TRBD2|TRBJ2-1|medium-sized|TRBV11-2
CASSLRAGGNEQFF
TGTGCCAGCAGCTTAAGAGCGGGAGGGAATGAGCAGTTCTTC
>NA|TRBJ1-4|NA|TRBV11-1
CASSLIWGEKLFF
TGTGCCAGCAGCTTAATTTGGGGTGAAAAACTGTTTTTT
>TRBD2|TRBJ2-1|NA|TRBV7-2
CASSPTSVSYNEQFF
TGTGCCAGCAGCCCTACTAGCGTATCCTACAATGAGCAGTTCTTC
>NA|TRBJ2-1|NA|TRBV7-6
CASSLAFRRSDNEQFF
TGTGCCAGCAGCTTAGCTTTCCGTCGTAGCGACAATGAGCAGTTCTTC
>NA|TRBJ1-3|NA|TRBV7-2
CASSSRSGNTIYF
TGTGCCAGCAGCTCCCGTTCTGGAAACACCATATATTTT
>NA|TRBJ2-2|many|TRBV7-3
CASSRNTGELFF
TGTGCCAGCAGCCGGAACACCGGGGAGCTGTTTTTT
>NA|TRBJ1-5|few|TRBV7-2
CASSLVAGEDQPQHF
TGTGCCAGCAGCTTAGTGGCAGGAGAGGATCAGCCCCAGCATTTT
>TRBD2|TRBJ2-1|many|TRBV20-1
CSARDLSGLAGVNEQFF
TGCAGTGCTAGAGACCTGTCGGGACTAGCGGGAGTCAATGAGCAGTTCTTC
>TRBD2|TRBJ2-1|NA|TRBV11-3
CASSLGLAGGAYEQFF
TGTGCCAGCAGCTTAGGACTAGCGGGAGGAGCGTATGAGCAGTTCTTC
>TRBD2|TRBJ2-7|few|TRBV7-8
CASRIGGASGSYEQYF
TGTGCCAGCAGAATCGGTGGGGCTAGCGGGAGTTACGAGCAGTACTTC
>TRBD2|TRBJ2-5|NA|TRBV7-6
CASSLLAGRSQETQYF
TGTGCCAGCAGCCTCTTAGCGGGGCGCTCCCAAGAGACCCAGTACTTC
>NA|TRBJ2-1|few|TRBV28
CASSLSPGMGSYNEQFF
TGTGCCAGCAGTTTATCTCCAGGGATGGGCTCCTACAATGAGCAGTTCTTC
>NA|TRBJ2-7|many|TRBV6-4
CASSEGGGDNSPLHF
TGTGCCAGCAGTGAGGGAGGGGGCGATAATTCACCCCTCCACTTC
>NA|TRBJ2-6|NA|TRBV7-3
CASSLTSGANVLTF
TGTGCCAGCAGCTTAACCTCTGGGGCCAACGTCCTGACTTTC
>TRBD2|TRBJ2-1|NA|TRBV7-8
CASSVRLANEQFF
TGTGCCAGCAGCGTCCGACTAGCTAATGAGCAGTTCTTC
>NA|TRBJ2-3|NA|TRBV19
CASSLGLADTQYF
TGTGCCAGTAGCTTGGGCCTGGCAGATACGCAGTATTTT
>NA|TRBJ2-7|NA|TRBV7-6
CASSYLGGNSYEQYF
TGTGCCAGCAGCTACCTGGGCGGGAACTCCTACGAGCAGTACTTC
>NA|TRBJ2-7|NA|TRBV7-9
CASSFQGISYEQYF
TGTGCCAGCAGCTTTCAGGGGATCTCCTACGAGCAGTACTTC
>NA|TRBJ2-2|medium-sized|TRBV7-4
CASSFSGPGELFF
TGTGCCAGCAGCTTCAGTGGCCCCGGGGAGCTGTTTTTT
>TRBD1|TRBJ2-3|NA|TRBV7-8
CASRRGQGPTDTQYF
TGTGCCAGCAGACGAGGACAGGGCCCCACAGATACGCAGTATTTT
>TRBD1|TRBJ1-2|NA|TRBV7-2
CASSDVYRAGTGAYGYTF
TGTGCCAGCAGCGACGTTTATCGTGCCGGGACAGGGGCCTATGGCTACACCTTC
>TRBD1|TRBJ2-7|NA|TRBV7-6
CASSPRTDRGFEQYF
TGTGCCAGCAGCCCCCGCACGGACAGGGGTTTCGAGCAGTACTTC
>TRBD2|TRBJ2-1|NA|TRBV25-1
CASSPQGLFEQFF
TGTGCCAGCAGTCCTCAGGGACTATTTGAGCAGTTCTTC
>TRBD1|TRBJ2-6|NA|TRBV12-3/TRBV12-4
CATSGTGGSGANVLTF
TGTGCCACCTCCGGGACAGGGGGCTCTGGGGCCAACGTCCTGACTTTC
>TRBD2|TRBJ2-7|few|TRBV10-3
CAISAIREEGYEQYF
TGTGCCATCAGTGCAATCCGGGAGGAGGGATACGAGCAGTACTTC
>TRBD1|TRBJ2-7|NA|TRBV20-1
CSAQHPQGASYEQYF
TGCAGTGCTCAGCACCCACAGGGGGCATCCTACGAGCAGTACTTC
>NA|TRBJ2-3|NA|TRBV7-3
CASSLTGGTDTQYF
TGTGCCAGCAGCTTAACAGGCGGCACAGATACGCAGTATTTT
>NA|TRBJ2-5|NA|TRBV20-1
CSARGLVLETQYF
TGCAGTGCTAGAGGACTAGTATTAGAGACCCAGTACTTC
>TRBD2|TRBJ2-3|NA|TRBV28
CASSPSGMTDTQYF
TGTGCCAGCAGCCCTAGCGGGATGACAGATACGCAGTATTTT
>TRBD1|TRBJ2-5|NA|TRBV7-2
CASSLALGQSRKETQYF
TGTGCCAGCAGCTTAGCTTTGGGACAGTCGCGAAAAGAGACCCAGTACTTC
>NA|TRBJ2-7|NA|TRBV27
CASGFWGRSPYEQYF
TGTGCCAGCGGCTTTTGGGGGAGGTCCCCCTACGAGCAGTACTTC